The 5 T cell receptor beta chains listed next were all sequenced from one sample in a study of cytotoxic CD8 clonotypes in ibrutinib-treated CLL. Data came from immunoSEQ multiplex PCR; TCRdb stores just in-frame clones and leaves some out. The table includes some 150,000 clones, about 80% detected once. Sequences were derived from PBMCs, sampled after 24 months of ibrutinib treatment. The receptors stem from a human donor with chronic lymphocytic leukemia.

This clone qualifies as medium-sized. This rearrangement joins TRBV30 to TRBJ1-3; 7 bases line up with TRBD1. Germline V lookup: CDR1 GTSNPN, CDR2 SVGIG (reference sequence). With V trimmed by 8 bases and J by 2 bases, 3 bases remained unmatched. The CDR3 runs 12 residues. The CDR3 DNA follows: TGTGCCCTAGGGACAGCTGGAAACACCATATATTTT. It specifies CALGTAGNTIYF.

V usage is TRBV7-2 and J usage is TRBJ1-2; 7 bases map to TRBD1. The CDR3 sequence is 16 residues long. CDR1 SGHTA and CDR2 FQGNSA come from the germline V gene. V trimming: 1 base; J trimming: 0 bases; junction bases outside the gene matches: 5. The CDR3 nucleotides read TGTGCCAGCAGCTTAGGGGCCGGGACAGCTAACTATGGCTACACCTTC. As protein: CASSLGAGTANYGYTF.

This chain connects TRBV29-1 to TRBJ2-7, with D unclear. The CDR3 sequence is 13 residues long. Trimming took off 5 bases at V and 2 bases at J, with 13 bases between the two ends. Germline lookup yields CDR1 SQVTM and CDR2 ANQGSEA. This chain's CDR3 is CSVLNPTPYEQYF. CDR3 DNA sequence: TGCAGCGTTCTCAACCCCACCCCCTACGAGCAGTACTTC.

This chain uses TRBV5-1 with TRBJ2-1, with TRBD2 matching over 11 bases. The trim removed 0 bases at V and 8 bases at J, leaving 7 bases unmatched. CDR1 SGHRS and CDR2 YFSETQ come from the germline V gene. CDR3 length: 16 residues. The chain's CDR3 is CASSLGLAGGLYEQFF. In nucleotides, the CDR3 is TGCGCCAGCAGCTTGGGTCTAGCGGGGGGCCTATATGAGCAGTTCTTC.

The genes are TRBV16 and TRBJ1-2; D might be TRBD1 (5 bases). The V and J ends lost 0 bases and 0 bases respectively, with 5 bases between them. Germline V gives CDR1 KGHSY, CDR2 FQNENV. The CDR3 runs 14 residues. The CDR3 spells CASSQSDTNYGYTF. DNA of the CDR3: TGTGCCAGCAGCCAATCGGACACTAACTATGGCTACACCTTC.